These T cell receptor beta chains were read from a single sample in a study of spatial heterogeneity in lung cancer. TCRdb independently ran MiXCR on the 5' RACE reads; one entry per CDR3 protein. The data contain around 11,000 distinct CDR3 sequences, approximately 25% of them singletons. The sample here was PBMCs, taken at surgery. The source of these receptors is a female donor with early-stage non-small cell lung cancer. Both conserved end residues are part of each CDR3. The D gene is left open where the match is weak. Only some rows state a clone size, as once, few, many or a class for expanded clones.

size	J	D	V	length	CDR3	DNA
NA	TRBJ2-7	NA	TRBV12-3/TRBV12-4	13	CASSLGPVYEQYF	TGTGCCAGCAGTTTAGGGCCAGTCTACGAGCAGTACTTC
NA	TRBJ2-5	NA	TRBV20-1	16	CSATPRELAGLETQYF	TGCAGTGCCACTCCTCGAGAACTAGCCGGGCTGGAGACCCAGTACTTC
NA	TRBJ2-4	TRBD2	TRBV5-6	20	CASSGVGLADSPGSKNIQYF	TGTGCCAGCAGCGGAGTTGGACTAGCGGATTCCCCTGGATCCAAAAACATTCAGTACTTC
few	TRBJ2-7	TRBD1	TRBV7-2	15	CANSQGGTGGNEQYF	TGTGCCAACAGCCAAGGGGGGACAGGGGGTAACGAGCAGTACTTC
few	TRBJ2-7	NA	TRBV23-1	14	CASSPDYRTYEQYF	TGCGCCAGCAGTCCCGACTACCGAACCTACGAGCAGTACTTC
NA	TRBJ2-1	TRBD2	TRBV28	13	CASSRGGTIKQFF	TGTGCCAGCAGTCGGGGGGGCACCATAAAGCAGTTCTTC
once	TRBJ2-5	NA	TRBV5-4	14	CASTLRGGQETQYF	TGTGCCAGCACCCTGAGGGGGGGGCAAGAGACCCAGTACTTC
medium-sized	TRBJ2-7	TRBD1	TRBV2	14	CASSPQGASYEQYF	TGTGCCAGCAGTCCTCAGGGGGCCTCCTACGAGCAGTACTTC
medium-sized	TRBJ2-5	TRBD1	TRBV6-6	15	CASSTQGTGQETQYF	TGTGCCAGCAGCACACAGGGGACCGGCCAAGAGACCCAGTACTTC
few	TRBJ1-3	NA	TRBV12-3/TRBV12-4	14	CASTPGVSGNTIYF	TGTGCCAGCACTCCTGGGGTCTCTGGAAACACCATATATTTT
few	TRBJ1-5	NA	TRBV19	15	CASSIDRRENQPQHF	TGTGCCAGTAGTATAGATAGGAGGGAGAATCAGCCCCAGCATTTT
few	TRBJ2-5	NA	TRBV2	14	CASSEGSSVVTQYF	TGTGCCAGCAGTGAAGGTAGTAGTGTAGTGACCCAGTACTTC
NA	TRBJ1-1	NA	TRBV28	14	CASSSSAGNTEAFF	TGTGCCAGCAGTTCCTCAGCGGGTAACACTGAAGCTTTCTTT
NA	TRBJ1-4	NA	TRBV5-4	13	CASRKGADEKLFF	TGTGCCAGCCGCAAGGGCGCAGATGAAAAACTGTTTTTT
NA	TRBJ2-3	NA	TRBV20-1	12	CSARVGRDTQYF	TGCAGTGCTAGAGTTGGGCGGGATACGCAGTATTTT
NA	TRBJ1-5	TRBD1	TRBV20-1	15	CSARDPGQGVQPQHF	TGCAGTGCTAGAGACCCGGGACAGGGAGTTCAGCCCCAGCATTTT
few	TRBJ1-2	NA	TRBV27	9	CERGYGYTF	TGTGAGAGGGGCTATGGCTACACCTTC
many	TRBJ1-4	NA	TRBV28	14	CASSFRGVLEKLFF	TGTGCCAGCAGTTTCCGCGGGGTTTTGGAAAAACTGTTTTTT
few	TRBJ2-2	TRBD2	TRBV19	20	CASSRRLAGGRRENTGELFF	TGTGCCAGTAGTAGACGACTAGCGGGAGGGAGGAGGGAGAACACCGGGGAGCTGTTTTTT
many	TRBJ2-1	TRBD2	TRBV11-3	15	CASSLMTSGSNEQFF	TGTGCCAGCAGCTTAATGACTAGCGGGTCCAATGAGCAGTTCTTC